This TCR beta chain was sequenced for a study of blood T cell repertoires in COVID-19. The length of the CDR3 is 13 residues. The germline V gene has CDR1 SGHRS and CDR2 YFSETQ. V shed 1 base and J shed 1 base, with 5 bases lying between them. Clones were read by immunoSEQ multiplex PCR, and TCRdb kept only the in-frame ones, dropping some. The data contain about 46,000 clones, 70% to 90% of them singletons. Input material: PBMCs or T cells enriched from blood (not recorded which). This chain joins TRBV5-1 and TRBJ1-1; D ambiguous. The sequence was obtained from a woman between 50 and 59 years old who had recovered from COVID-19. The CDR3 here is CASSLTENTEAFF. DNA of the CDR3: TGCGCCAGCAGCTTGACAGAGAACACTGAAGCTTTCTTT.